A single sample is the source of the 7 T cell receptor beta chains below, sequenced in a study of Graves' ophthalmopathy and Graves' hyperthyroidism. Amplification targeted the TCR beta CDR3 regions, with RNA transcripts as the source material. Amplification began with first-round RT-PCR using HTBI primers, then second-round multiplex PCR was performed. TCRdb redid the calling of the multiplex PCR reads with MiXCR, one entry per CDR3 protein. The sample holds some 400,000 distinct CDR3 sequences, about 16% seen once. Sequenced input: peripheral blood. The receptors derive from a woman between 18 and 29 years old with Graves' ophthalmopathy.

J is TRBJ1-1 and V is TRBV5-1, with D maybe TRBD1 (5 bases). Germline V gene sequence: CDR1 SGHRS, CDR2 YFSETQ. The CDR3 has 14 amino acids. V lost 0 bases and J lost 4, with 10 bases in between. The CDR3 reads CASSLDGASTEAFF. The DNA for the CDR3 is TGCGCCAGCAGCTTGGACGGGGCGAGCACTGAAGCTTTCTTT.

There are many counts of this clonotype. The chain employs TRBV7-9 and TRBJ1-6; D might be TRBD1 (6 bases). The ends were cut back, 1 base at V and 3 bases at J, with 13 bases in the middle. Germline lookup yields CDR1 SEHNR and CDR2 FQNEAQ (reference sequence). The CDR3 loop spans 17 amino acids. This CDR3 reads CASSLDSWTDYNSPLHF. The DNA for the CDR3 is TGTGCCAGCAGCTTAGACTCGTGGACAGACTATAATTCACCCCTCCACTTT.

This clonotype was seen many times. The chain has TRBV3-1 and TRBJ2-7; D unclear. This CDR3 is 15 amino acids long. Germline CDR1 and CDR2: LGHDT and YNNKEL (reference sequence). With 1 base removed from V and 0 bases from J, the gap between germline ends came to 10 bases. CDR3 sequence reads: CASSQGPGFSYEQYF. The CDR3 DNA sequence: TGTGCCAGCAGCCAAGGGCCGGGCTTCTCCTACGAGCAGTACTTC.

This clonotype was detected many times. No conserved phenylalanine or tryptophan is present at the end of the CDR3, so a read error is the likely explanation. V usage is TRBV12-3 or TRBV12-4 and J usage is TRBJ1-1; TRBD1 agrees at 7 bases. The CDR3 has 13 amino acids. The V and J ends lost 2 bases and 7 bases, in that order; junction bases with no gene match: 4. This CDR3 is CASSLRRDSEAFL. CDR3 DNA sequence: TGTGCCAGCAGTTTAAGGCGGGACAGTGAAGCTTTCCTT.

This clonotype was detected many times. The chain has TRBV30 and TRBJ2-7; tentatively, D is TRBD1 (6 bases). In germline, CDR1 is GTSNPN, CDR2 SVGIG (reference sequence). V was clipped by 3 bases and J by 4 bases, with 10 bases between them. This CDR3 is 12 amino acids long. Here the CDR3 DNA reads TGTGCCTGGAGCATACAGGGTTACGAGCAGTACTTC. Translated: CAWSIQGYEQYF.

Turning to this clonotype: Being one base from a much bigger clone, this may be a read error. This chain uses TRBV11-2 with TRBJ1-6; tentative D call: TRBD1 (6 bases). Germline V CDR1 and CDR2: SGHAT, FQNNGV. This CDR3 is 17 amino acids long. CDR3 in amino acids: CASSLVVGQGLNSPPHF. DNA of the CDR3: TGTGCCAGCAGCTTAGTGGTTGGGCAGGGGCTGAATTCACCCCCCCACTTT.

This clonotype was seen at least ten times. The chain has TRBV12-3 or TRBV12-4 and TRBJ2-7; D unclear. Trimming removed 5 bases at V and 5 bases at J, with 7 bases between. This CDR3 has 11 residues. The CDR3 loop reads CASSPKNEQYF. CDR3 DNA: TGTGCCAGCAGTCCCAAAAACGAGCAGTACTTC.